The 20 T cell receptor beta chains given below trace back to one sample, sequenced in a study of cytomegalovirus exposure and HLA in healthy donors. The primer mix had 60 Vbeta and 13 Jbeta primers. TCRdb's copy holds only in-frame clones and misses some; the assay was immunoSEQ multiplex PCR. The table includes 180,000 or so clones, about four fifths detected once. Sequenced input: PBMCs. These receptors were obtained from a woman aged 18 to 35 in good health and CMV-seropositive.

This rearrangement joins TRBV19 to TRBJ1-2; 9 nucleotides agree with TRBD1. With 3 bases clipped from V and 2 bases from J, the junction kept 1 base outside the gene matches. The germline V gene encodes CDR1 LNHDA and CDR2 SQIVND (reference sequence). The CDR3 covers 14 residues. CDR3 DNA: TGTGCCAGTAGTATCGGGACAGGGAACTATGGCTACACCTTC. It yields the protein CASSIGTGNYGYTF.

V gene TRBV7-2 combines with J gene TRBJ2-2; tentative D call: TRBD1 (5 bases). Trimming took off 1 base at V and 3 bases at J, with 6 bases between the two ends. The CDR3 loop spans 14 amino acids. The germline CDR1 and CDR2 sequences are SGHTA and FQGNSA. The CDR3, as DNA: TGTGCCAGCAGCTTAGGACAGTACACCGGGGAGCTGTTTTTT. Encoded protein: CASSLGQYTGELFF.

This clone was seen once. V usage is TRBV7-3 and J usage is TRBJ2-5; maybe TRBD1 (6 bases). V shed 5 bases and J shed 2 bases, with 9 bases lying between them. Germline V gene sequence: CDR1 SGHTA, CDR2 FQGTGA. CDR3 length: 13 amino acids. The CDR3 is CASSPTGQETQYF. CDR3 DNA: TGTGCCAGCAGCCCCACAGGGCAAGAGACCCAGTACTTC.

The V call is TRBV7-2, the J call TRBJ2-5; possibly TRBD1 for D (5 bases). This CDR3 contains 16 residues. Per germline, CDR1 SGHTA and CDR2 FQGNSA. V was clipped by 2 bases and J by 4 bases, with 17 bases between them. CDR3 loop: CASSLSRTKRPETQYF. The CDR3 coding sequence is TGTGCCAGCAGCTTAAGTAGGACAAAACGACCAGAGACCCAGTACTTC.

The J gene is TRBJ1-4, the V gene TRBV28; TRBD1 aligns across 7 bases. Germline CDR1 reads MDHEN; CDR2 reads SYDVKM. After removal of 5 bases from V and 2 bases from J, the junction contained 8 bases not matched to a gene. The CDR3 runs 16 residues. The CDR3 reads CASSTTTGYTNEKLFF. For the CDR3, the DNA is TGTGCCAGCAGTACAACGACAGGGTACACTAATGAAAAACTGTTTTTT.

The V and J genes are TRBV10-3 and TRBJ1-2, with 9 bases aligning to TRBD1. Germline CDR1 reads ENHRY; CDR2 reads SYGVKD. The CDR3 is 16 amino acids. Trimming cost V 6 bases and J 7 bases; bases outside gene matches: 15. Here the CDR3 reads CAIRDNGQGSGSGYTF. The CDR3 nucleotides read TGTGCCATCAGGGATAACGGACAGGGGTCCGGTAGTGGCTACACCTTC.

The V and J genes are TRBV9 and TRBJ2-2; no firm D call. The CDR3 is made up of 13 amino acids. Trimming removed 0 bases from V and 4 bases from J, with 4 bases in between. The germline V gene has CDR1 SGDLS and CDR2 YYNGEE. CDR3 nucleotide sequence: TGTGCCAGCAGCGTAGCTGTCACCGGGGAGCTGTTTTTT. Translation gives CASSVAVTGELFF. Supplemented by reference TRBV9 and TRBJ2-2, the full variable domain reads DSGVTQTPKHLITATGQRVTLRCSPRSGDLSVYWYQQSLDQGLQFLIQYYNGEERAKGNILERFSAQQFPDLHSELNLSSLELGDSALYFCASSVAVTGELFFGEGSRLTVL.

The rearrangement joins TRBV6-5 to TRBJ2-7; a possible D gene is TRBD1 (6 bases). The germline V and J ends were trimmed by 6 bases and 4 bases, with 19 bases remaining between them. This CDR3 has 15 amino acids. CDR1 and CDR2 (germline): MNHEY, SVGAGI. The CDR3 reads CASRPPQGNYYEQYF. CDR3 coding DNA: TGTGCCAGCAGGCCTCCTCAGGGGAATTATTACGAGCAGTACTTC.

The rearrangement joins TRBV27 to TRBJ2-5, with TRBD2 matching over 10 bases. Germline trimming cut 2 bases from V and 5 bases from J; bases unmatched to any gene: 11. Germline values: CDR1 MNHEY, CDR2 SMNVEV (reference sequence). This CDR3 has 17 amino acids. The CDR3 DNA sequence: TGTGCCAGCAGTTTACGCCTAGCGGGGGATTGGCTGGAGACCCAGTACTTC. Translation gives CASSLRLAGDWLETQYF.

V gene TRBV7-3 combines with J gene TRBJ2-1; D remains ambiguous. The V gene lost 2 bases and the J gene lost 3 bases, with 5 bases spanning the gap. Germline V gene sequence: CDR1 SGHTA, CDR2 FQGTGA. The CDR3 is 13 residues long. This CDR3 reads CASSLASYNEQFF. The CDR3 DNA reads TGTGCCAGCAGCTTAGCCAGCTACAATGAGCAGTTCTTC.

J is TRBJ2-2 and V is TRBV27; perhaps TRBD2 as D (5 bases). Germline CDR1 and CDR2: MNHEY and SMNVEV (reference sequence). The CDR3 is made up of 17 amino acids. Trimming left V 5 bases short and J 4 bases short, with 20 bases between. In DNA form, the CDR3 reads TGTGCCAGCAGTCCCATCTCTTCCCGGACTCCCACCGGGGAGCTGTTTTTT. Its protein product is CASSPISSRTPTGELFF.

The genes are TRBV5-6 and TRBJ2-7, with D possibly matching TRBD2 (6 bases). Germline-derived CDR1 and CDR2 are SGHDT and YYEEEE. The CDR3 contains 13 residues. Deletions cut 4 bases from V and 6 bases from J, with 14 bases between. CDR3 sequence: CASSPPGGVEQYF. CDR3 bases: TGTGCCAGCAGCCCCCCTGGAGGGGTCGAGCAGTACTTC.

The rearrangement joins TRBV5-1 to TRBJ2-5; TRBD2 might be the D (7 bases). The J call may not be correct, given that the DNA end is closer to TRBJ2-7. The length of the CDR3 is 14 residues. Germline V gene sequence: CDR1 SGHRS, CDR2 YFSETQ. CDR3 coding DNA: TGCGCCAGCAGCTTGTGGCGGGGGCGGAACGAGCAGTACTTC. It specifies CASSLWRGRNEQYF.

V gene TRBV7-2 combines with J gene TRBJ2-1; TRBD2 matches 9 bases. With 2 bases clipped from V and 3 bases from J, the junction kept 11 bases outside the gene matches. The CDR3 sequence is 18 residues long. Germline V gene sequence: CDR1 SGHTA, CDR2 FQGNSA. CDR3 DNA sequence: TGTGCCAGCAGCTTATGGGTTAGCGGGGGTTTCGGCTACAATGAGCAGTTCTTC. It specifies CASSLWVSGGFGYNEQFF.

This clone was counted a single time. V and J are TRBV11-1 and TRBJ1-6; TRBD1 matches 9 bases. Germline V CDR1 and CDR2: SGHAT, FQDESV (reference sequence). V was clipped by 4 bases and J by 10 bases; unmatched bases: 8. The CDR3 sequence is 15 residues long. The CDR3 spells CASSSGQGKNSPLHF. DNA for the CDR3: TGTGCCAGCAGCTCGGGACAGGGTAAAAACTCACCCCTCCACTTT.

The chain combines TRBV5-1 with TRBJ1-6, with TRBD1 matching 8 bases. CDR1 SGHRS and CDR2 YFSETQ come from the germline V gene. CDR3 length: 14 residues. V shed 2 bases, J shed 12 bases, and the junction held 7 bases outside the gene matches. CDR3 sequence (DNA): TGCGCCAGCAGCTTCGGACAGGGCTCGATACCCCTCCACTTT. Encoded protein: CASSFGQGSIPLHF.

Remarks on this clone: Other DNA sequences in this sample translate to the same CDR3. The rearrangement joins TRBV5-1 to TRBJ1-1, with TRBD1 as a possible D gene (6 bases). Trimming removed 0 bases at V and 0 bases at J, with 6 bases between. CDR3 length equals 14 residues. The germline V gene encodes CDR1 SGHRS and CDR2 YFSETQ. CDR3 nucleotide sequence: TGCGCCAGCAGCTTGGGACAGGTGAACACTGAAGCTTTCTTT. Amino acid sequence: CASSLGQVNTEAFF.

There are a few counts of this clone. The chain joins TRBV14 to TRBJ2-2; 8 positions match TRBD1. Germline values: CDR1 SGHDN, CDR2 FVKESK. The length of the CDR3 is 20 residues. V lost 0 bases and J lost 4; bases outside the gene matches: 16. Written as DNA, the CDR3 is TGTGCCAGCAGCCAAGATAGAAGAGTCAGGGGGCATGATTTCACCGGGGAGCTGTTTTTT. This gives the protein CASSQDRRVRGHDFTGELFF.

The V and J genes are TRBV4-3 and TRBJ1-5; 11 bases agree with TRBD1. Germline V gene data show CDR1 as LGHNA and CDR2 as YSLEER. The CDR3 is 16 residues long. Germline trimming cut 0 bases from V and 5 bases from J; bases unmatched to any gene: 3. Here the CDR3 reads CASSQERTGGDQPQHF. Here the CDR3 DNA reads TGCGCCAGCAGCCAAGAGAGGACAGGGGGCGATCAGCCCCAGCATTTT.

The table lists this clone with a few counts. V gene TRBV6-1 combines with J gene TRBJ1-2; TRBD1 might be the D (5 bases). Germline assignment: CDR1 MNHNS and CDR2 SASEGT. Trimming cost V 6 bases and J 7 bases, with 18 bases left between them. This CDR3 region has 14 residues. The CDR3, as DNA: TGTGCCAGCAGACCCGGCGGGGGTGGGGTTGGCTACACCTTC. Translating it yields CASRPGGGGVGYTF.